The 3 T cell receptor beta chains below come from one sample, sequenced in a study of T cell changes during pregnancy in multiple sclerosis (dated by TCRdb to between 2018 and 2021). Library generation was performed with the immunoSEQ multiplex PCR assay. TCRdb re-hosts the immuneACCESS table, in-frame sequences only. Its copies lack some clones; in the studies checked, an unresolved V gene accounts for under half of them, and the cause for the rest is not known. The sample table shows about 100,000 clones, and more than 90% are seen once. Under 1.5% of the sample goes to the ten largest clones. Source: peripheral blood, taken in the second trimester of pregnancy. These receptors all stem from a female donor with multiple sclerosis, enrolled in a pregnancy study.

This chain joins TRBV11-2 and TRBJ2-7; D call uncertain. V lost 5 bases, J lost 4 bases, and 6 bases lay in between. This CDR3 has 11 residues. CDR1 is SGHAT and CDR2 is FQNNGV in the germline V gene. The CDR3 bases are TGTGCCAGCAGCATCCATTACGAGCAGTACTTC. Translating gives CASSIHYEQYF.

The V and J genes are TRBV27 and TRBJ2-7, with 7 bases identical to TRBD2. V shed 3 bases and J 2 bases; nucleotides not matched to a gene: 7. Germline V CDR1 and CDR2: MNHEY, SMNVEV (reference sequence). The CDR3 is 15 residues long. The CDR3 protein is CASSFQPSGTYEQYF. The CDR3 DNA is TGTGCCAGCAGTTTTCAGCCTAGCGGAACCTACGAGCAGTACTTC.

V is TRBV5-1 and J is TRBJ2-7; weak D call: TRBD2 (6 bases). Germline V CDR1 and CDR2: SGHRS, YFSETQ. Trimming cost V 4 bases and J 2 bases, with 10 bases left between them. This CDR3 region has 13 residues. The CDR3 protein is CASSGRPPYEQYF. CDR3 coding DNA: TGCGCCAGCAGCGGGAGGCCACCCTACGAGCAGTACTTC.